The entry below gives a single T cell receptor (beta chain) sequence along with its context. Its antigen remains unknown. The record originates from a study of cytomegalovirus exposure and HLA in healthy donors. In the study overall: A prior study identified 120 million or so unique TCR beta sequences from around 180 million T cells. Broader study findings: Later analysis suggested links between common viral pathogens and several top significant clusters.

Trimming took 4 bases from V and 1 from J, leaving 4 bases between them. The CDR3 extends over 12 amino acids. 13 Jbeta primers and 60 Vbeta primers were used for the PCR. In the original analysis: Later, an analysis found 75 million to 90 million unique TCR beta chains, and 8.5 million to 14 million of these were shared. Only in-frame clones appear in the TCRdb table, and some are missing; sequencing was by immunoSEQ multiplex PCR. D and trimming come from the DNA, and the V and J calls and clone size come from that table. The sample yields about 270,000 clones, roughly 88% seen once. The rearrangement uses TRBV23-1 and TRBJ1-1, with D hard to call. TRBV23-1 is assigned to the ORF class and has an uncertain function. Sequencing was done on a sample of PBMCs. The clonotype was recovered from a man aged 35 to 55 in good health and CMV-seropositive. This chain's CDR3 is CASSLRNTEAFF. Here the CDR3 DNA reads TGCGCCAGCAGTCTGCGGAACACTGAAGCTTTCTTT.